The T cell receptor (beta chain) described here comes from a study of Ad26.COV2.S vaccination and SARS-CoV-2 variants. Clones were sequenced by immunoSEQ multiplex PCR, and TCRdb holds only the in-frame ones, with some missing. This sample has roughly 420,000 clones; approximately 90% occur once, and the top ten carry around 3.6%. The treatment: roughly 18 received Ad26.COV2.S at low or high dose, single or two shots; roughly five received placebo; per-sample allocation not given. Day 63 after the first injection of vaccine or placebo was the sampling time. V lost 1 base, J lost 5 bases, and 8 bases stayed unmatched. CDR3 size: 16 residues. The germline CDR1 and CDR2 sequences are LGHNA and YSLEER.

The origin of this receptor is a person aged 18-65 years who received the Ad26.COV2.S COVID-19 vaccine or a placebo. This sequence joins TRBV4-3 and TRBJ2-1; 7 positions match TRBD1. This specimen consisted of peripheral blood, obtained in a trial of Ad26.COV2.S vaccine versus placebo. In DNA, the CDR3 is TGCGCCAGCAGCCAAGCAAAATCGACAGGGCACAATGAGCAGTTCTTC. Its translation: CASSQAKSTGHNEQFF.